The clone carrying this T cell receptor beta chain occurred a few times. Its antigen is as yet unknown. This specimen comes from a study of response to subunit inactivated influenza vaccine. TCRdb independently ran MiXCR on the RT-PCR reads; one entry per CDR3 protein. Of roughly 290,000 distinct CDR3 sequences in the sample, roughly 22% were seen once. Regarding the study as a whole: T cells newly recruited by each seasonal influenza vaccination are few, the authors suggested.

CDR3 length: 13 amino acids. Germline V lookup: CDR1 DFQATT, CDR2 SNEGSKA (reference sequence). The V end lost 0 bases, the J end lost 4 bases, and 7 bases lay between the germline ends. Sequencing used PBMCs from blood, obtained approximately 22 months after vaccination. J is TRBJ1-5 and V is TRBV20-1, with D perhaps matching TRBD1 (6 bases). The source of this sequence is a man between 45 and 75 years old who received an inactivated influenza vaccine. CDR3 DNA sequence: TGCAGTGCTAGAGAGACAGGTAATCAGCCCCAGCATTTT. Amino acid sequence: CSARETGNQPQHF.